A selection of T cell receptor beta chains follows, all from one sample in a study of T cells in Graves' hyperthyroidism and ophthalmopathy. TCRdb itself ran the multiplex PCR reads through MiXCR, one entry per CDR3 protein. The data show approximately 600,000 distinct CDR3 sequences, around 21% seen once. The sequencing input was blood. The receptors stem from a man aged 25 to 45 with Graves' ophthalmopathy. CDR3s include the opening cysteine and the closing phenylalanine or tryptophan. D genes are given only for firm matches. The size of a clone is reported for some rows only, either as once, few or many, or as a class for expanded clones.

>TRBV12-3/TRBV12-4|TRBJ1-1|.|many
CASTEGGMNTEAFF
TGTGCCAGCACCGAAGGAGGAATGAACACTGAAGCTTTCTTT
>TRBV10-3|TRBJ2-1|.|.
CAISDGYNEQFF
TGTGCCATCAGCGATGGTTACAATGAGCAGTTCTTC
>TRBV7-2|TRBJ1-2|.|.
CASSLQDGGGYTF
TGTGCCAGCAGCTTACAGGATGGCGGTGGCTACACCTTC
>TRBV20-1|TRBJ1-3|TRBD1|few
CSASRDRGYTIYF
TGCAGTGCTAGCCGGGACAGGGGGTACACCATATATTTT
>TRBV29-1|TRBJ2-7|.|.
CSASDIDYEQYF
TGCAGCGCCTCGGACATCGACTACGAGCAGTACTTC
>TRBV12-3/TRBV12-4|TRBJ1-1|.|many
CASSPWQAPTLNTEAFF
TGTGCCAGCAGCCCCTGGCAGGCCCCGACTCTGAACACTGAAGCTTTCTTT
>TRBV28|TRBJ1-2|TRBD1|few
CASSLPGQGFSIYGYTF
TGTGCCAGCAGTTTACCGGGACAGGGGTTTTCTATCTATGGCTACACCTTC
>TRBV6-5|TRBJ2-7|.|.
CASSSDLGPVGEQYF
TGTGCCAGCAGTTCCGACCTCGGACCGGTGGGGGAGCAGTACTTC
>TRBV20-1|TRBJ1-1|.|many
CSARAVGGRRNTEAFF
TGCAGTGCTAGGGCTGTCGGGGGGCGGCGGAACACTGAAGCTTTCTTT
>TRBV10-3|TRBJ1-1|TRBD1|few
CAIRGQGVTEAFF
TGTGCCATCAGGGGACAGGGGGTCACTGAAGCTTTCTTT
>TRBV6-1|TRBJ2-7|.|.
CASRTGFSYEQYF
TGTGCCAGCAGGACCGGGTTCTCCTACGAGCAGTACTTC
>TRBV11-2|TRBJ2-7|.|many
CASSLGGPGSSYEQYF
TGTGCCAGCAGCTTAGGGGGTCCTGGATCGAGCTACGAGCAGTACTTC
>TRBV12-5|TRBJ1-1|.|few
CASGPRQMNTEAFF
TGTGCTAGTGGTCCCCGACAGATGAACACTGAAGCTTTCTTT
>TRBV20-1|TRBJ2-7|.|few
CSALLWQEQYF
TGCAGTGCCCTCCTATGGCAGGAGCAGTACTTC
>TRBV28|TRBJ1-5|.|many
CASSFPGINQPQHF
TGTGCCAGCAGTTTTCCCGGGATCAATCAGCCCCAGCATTTT
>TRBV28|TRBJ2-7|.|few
CASTSYSYEQYF
TGTGCCAGCACTTCGTACTCCTACGAGCAGTACTTC
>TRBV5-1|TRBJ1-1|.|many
CASSLPGGTEAFF
TGCGCCAGCAGCTTGCCGGGAGGTACTGAAGCTTTCTTT
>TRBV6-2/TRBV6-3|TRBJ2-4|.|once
CASSESDSRNIQYF
TGTGCCAGCAGCGAGTCTGACAGTCGAAACATTCAGTACTTC
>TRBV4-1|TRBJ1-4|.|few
CASSPWGETNEKLFF
TGCGCCAGCAGCCCATGGGGGGAAACTAATGAAAAACTGTTTTTT
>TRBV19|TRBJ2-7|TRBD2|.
CASSRGLVGEQYF
TGTGCCAGTAGTAGAGGACTAGTAGGCGAGCAGTACTTC
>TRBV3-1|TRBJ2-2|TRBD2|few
CASSHGQVLAGGNTGELFF
TGTGCCAGCAGCCACGGACAGGTACTAGCGGGAGGGAACACCGGGGAGCTGTTTTTT
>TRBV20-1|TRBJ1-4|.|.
CSASPPRGMANEKLFF
TGCAGTGCTTCCCCCCCCCGGGGGATGGCTAATGAAAAACTGTTTTTT
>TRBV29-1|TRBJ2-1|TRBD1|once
CSFCRGLLRYEQFF
TGCAGCTTTTGCAGGGGGCTGTTACGATATGAGCAGTTCTTC
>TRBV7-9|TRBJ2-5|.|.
CASSSWLEETQYF
TGTGCCAGCAGCTCGTGGCTAGAAGAGACCCAGTACTTC
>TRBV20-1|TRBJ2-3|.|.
CSARGPGGGMSVTQYF
TGCAGTGCTAGAGGCCCGGGGGGCGGGATGTCAGTTACGCAGTATTTT
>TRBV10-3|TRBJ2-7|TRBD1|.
CAISGGQTLSYEQYF
TGTGCCATCAGTGGGGGACAGACCCTCTCCTACGAGCAGTACTTC
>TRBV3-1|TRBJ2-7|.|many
CASSQAPGYEQYF
TGTGCCAGCAGCCAAGCCCCCGGTTACGAGCAGTACTTC
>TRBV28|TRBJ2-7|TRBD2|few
CASRRGGTYEQYF
TGTGCCAGCAGACGGGGGGGAACCTACGAGCAGTACTTC
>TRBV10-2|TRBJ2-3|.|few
CASSEYGLDVVGSTDTQYF
TGCGCCAGCAGTGAATATGGTTTGGATGTCGTGGGGAGCACAGATACGCAGTATTTT
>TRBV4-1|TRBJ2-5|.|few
CASSESAPSKETQYF
TGCGCCAGCAGTGAAAGCGCCCCCTCCAAAGAGACCCAGTACTTC
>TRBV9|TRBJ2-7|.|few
CASSASPYRDEQYF
TGTGCCAGCAGCGCTTCCCCCTATCGGGACGAGCAGTACTTC
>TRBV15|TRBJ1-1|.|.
CATSRVDGNTEAFF
TGTGCCACCAGTCGCGTTGACGGGAACACTGAAGCTTTCTTT
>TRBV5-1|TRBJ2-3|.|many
CASTSRGTGFTDTQYF
TGCGCCAGCACCTCCAGGGGCACGGGCTTCACAGATACGCAGTATTTT
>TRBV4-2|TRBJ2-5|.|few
CASSQATRGETQYF
TGTGCCAGCAGCCAAGCAACCAGGGGTGAGACCCAGTACTTC